This T cell receptor (beta chain) was retrieved from a study of blood T cell repertoires in COVID-19. In the study overall: Sites in the United States, Italy and Spain provided acute and convalescent COVID-19 samples. PBMCs, B-cell-depleted T cells, or T cells provided the cDNA or gDNA that made up the material.

A single count supports this clone. In the original workflow: Estimated nucleated cell counts came from reference gene primer amplification. Only in-frame clones appear in the TCRdb table, and some are missing; sequencing was by immunoSEQ multiplex PCR. That table supplies the V and J calls and clone size; D and trimming were determined from the DNA. The repertoire holds 95,000 to 150,000 clones, with about four fifths as singletons. The CDR3 spans 12 residues. Between the trimmed V and J ends, which lost 2 bases and 10 bases, there was a span of 11 bases. Germline assignment: CDR1 MDHEN and CDR2 SYDVKM.

This sequence was found in a man in his 60s with acute or convalescent COVID-19. Sequencing was carried out using peripheral blood. The J gene is TRBJ1-2, the V gene TRBV28; D is possibly TRBD1 (6 bases). The CDR3 DNA is TGTGCCAGCAGTTTAAGGGGGTACAACTACACCTTC. It is translated as CASSLRGYNYTF.